This T cell receptor beta chain was captured by sequencing in a study of regulatory T cells in long-lasting Graves disease (dated by TCRdb to the early 2020s). General notes on the study: Antithyroid drugs had been taken for less than 3 months by newly diagnosed Graves' disease patients. The study was conducted in China and was registered as a clinical trial. Patients with persistent Graves' disease were compared with patients with newly diagnosed Graves' disease using TCR sequencing and RNA sequencing of peripheral blood. A total of around 35 samples were covered by TCR sequencing, comprising approximately 13 persistent and approximately 20 newly diagnosed Graves' disease patients.

Study-wide findings and limitations: Lower TCR Shannon entropy and fewer highly expanded clones were observed in persistent Graves' disease patients than in newly diagnosed patients, which suggested clonal expansion. Peripheral blood alone was examined, since thyroid tissue, which constituted the primary lesion, could not be accessed. Persistent disease showed preferential use of TRBV28, TRBJ1-2 and TRBJ2-5, whereas newly diagnosed disease favored TRBV20-1 and TRBJ2-1. More public clonotypes were shared among persistent patients (approximately 3,000) than among newly diagnosed patients (approximately 1,000). Sequencing and analysis were limited to the TCR beta chain. The authors acknowledged the small sample size as a limitation that may reduce accuracy.

The CDR3 runs 14 amino acids, cysteine and phenylalanine included. Of the read, only the CDR3 DNA is kept; its 42 bases are in frame from base 1. The germline V gene (reference sequence) sets CDR1 to DFQATT and CDR2 to SNEGSKA. From V the trimming removes 4 bases and from J it removes 4 bases, while the gene matches leave 7 bases of the junction unaccounted for. In light of the paper, this sample's time point label describes: newly diagnosed GD, antithyroid drugs for less than 3 months. For both TCR sequencing and RNA sequencing, RNA was extracted from PBMCs using TRIzol. Graves' disease was diagnosed according to American Thyroid Association guidelines. Recruitment of patients was carried out at an endocrinology department in Xi'an, China. Each patient gave around 9 milliliters of peripheral blood, collected in an EDTA anticoagulant tube. PBMCs were isolated by Ficoll Paque Plus density gradient separation without further T cell sorting. An Agilent 2100 Bioanalyzer and agarose gel were used to check RNA quality, and a NanoDrop 2000 was used to measure RNA concentration.

This clonotype was seen ten or more times. Its antigen remains unidentified. Per-base qualities were not stored, and no clone one base away is much larger. Receptor amplification or capture employed multiplex PCR. The sequencing machine was an Illumina HiSeq 4000. CDR3 regions were amplified by Arm-PCR with iRepertoire HTBI primers to construct TCR beta libraries. Before sequencing, the PCR products underwent gel purification. As for the original processing: A total of some 65 TRBV and some 13 TRBJ segments were identified across samples and were used for gene usage analysis of CDR3 amino acid clonotypes. Filtered high-quality paired reads were merged into contigs using COPE and FqMerger. Contigs were aligned with BLAST to IMGT TRBV, TRBD and TRBJ reference genes, and CDR3 was defined per IMGT. Clonotypes above 0.1% frequency were classified as highly expanded clones. Shannon entropy was used to measure repertoire diversity, and the Gini coefficient was used to measure V-J evenness. Public clonotypes were defined as clonotypes shared by more than one individual. Through fastp at Q25 and MiXCR, TCRdb rebuilt clones from the public reads, retaining in-frame beta chains. CDR3 protein duplicates are merged, each entry listing the most common genes and DNA. None of the V and J calls come from the authors' own analysis; TCRdb made them. For this sample there are 200,000 to 250,000 distinct CDR3 sequences; roughly 19% appear just once. The ten most abundant clones make up 12% of the sample.

This sample also belongs to another study, concerning T cells in Graves' hyperthyroidism and ophthalmopathy. The second study reports: Stable Graves' hyperthyroidism was defined as no progression to ophthalmopathy during 18 months of follow-up. The hyperthyroidism patients were between 18 and 65 years old and newly diagnosed, with a disease duration of less than 2 months. The study excluded patients with uncontrolled infections, other autoimmune diseases, pregnancy or lactation. Diagnoses were based on clinical symptoms, serum thyroxine and TRAb, thyroid ultrasound and orbital computed tomography. For the first round of RT-PCR on the TCR CDR3, the HTBI primer set was used together with the Qiagen OneStep RT-PCR kit. Blood samples also contained most of the expanded thyroid clonotypes (frequency above 0.001), which suggests that blood repertoires may reflect thyroid immune responses. A model built on a 13 V-J signature distinguished ophthalmopathy from stable hyperthyroidism, reaching roughly 88% sensitivity and about 81% specificity in cross-validation and 80%/75% in testing. In validation, the model predicted progression to ophthalmopathy a median of about 6 months before onset, with about 71% sensitivity and 72.22% specificity. A discovery cohort of about 95 patients, about 44 with Graves' ophthalmopathy and approximately 55 with stable Graves' hyperthyroidism, was used to find distinguishing TCR V-J signatures. Prospective prediction of ophthalmopathy was tested in an independent validation cohort consisting of 18 to 20 hyperthyroidism patients and about 17 patients who later progressed to ophthalmopathy. The 75 to 100 discovery patients were divided at random into training and test sets in a 7:3 ratio. In several Graves' hyperthyroidism patients, the study also compared T-cell repertoires from thyroid tissue with T-cell repertoires from blood. Following sampling, methimazole starting at 30 mg daily was given to hyperthyroidism patients, and high-dose intravenous methylprednisolone was given to ophthalmopathy patients. Libraries were constructed in a second round of multiplex PCR, after which size selection and purification were carried out. The libraries were sequenced on an Illumina HiSeq2000 using paired-end 100 bp reads. SOAPnuke was used to process the raw data, throwing out any read that contained adapters or uncalled bases, had a mean Phred below 15, or lacked an exact constant-primer or identifier match. High-quality paired reads were merged with COPE v1.2.5, and unique nucleotide sequences were defined as clonotypes. MiTCR v1.1 was used to align clonotypes to the IMGT TRBV, TRBD and TRBJ reference segments. The analysis was restricted to V-J combinations with a frequency above 0.0001, which together covered roughly 99% of the repertoires. The TCS score was defined as F50 (clonal expansion) divided by E x V (chaos), with BLOSUM62-based TCRdist calculated between CDR3 peptides within each V-J. Welch's t-statistics and random forest reduced 500 to 550 V-J features to 10 to 15, which were used in a naive Bayes classifier (R e1071). Sample size was not statistically predetermined, and investigators were not blinded to group allocation. The paper describes TCR Vbeta CDR3 sequencing of fewer than 150 peripheral blood samples, made up of roughly 40 ophthalmopathy patients, roughly 75 hyperthyroidism patients and 17 progressor patients.

The sequence joins TRBV20-1 to TRBJ1-2; 9 bases in between match TRBD1. The sequences come from peripheral blood mononuclear cells (PBMCs), collected at new diagnosis, from a patient treated with antithyroid drugs. The receptor was derived from a woman aged 30 to 39 with Graves disease. Donor details come from another sample of the same person, matched by shared clones. The CDR3 region: CSATGQGSSYGYTF. The DNA reads TGCAGTGCTACCGGACAGGGGAGTTCCTATGGCTACACCTTC.